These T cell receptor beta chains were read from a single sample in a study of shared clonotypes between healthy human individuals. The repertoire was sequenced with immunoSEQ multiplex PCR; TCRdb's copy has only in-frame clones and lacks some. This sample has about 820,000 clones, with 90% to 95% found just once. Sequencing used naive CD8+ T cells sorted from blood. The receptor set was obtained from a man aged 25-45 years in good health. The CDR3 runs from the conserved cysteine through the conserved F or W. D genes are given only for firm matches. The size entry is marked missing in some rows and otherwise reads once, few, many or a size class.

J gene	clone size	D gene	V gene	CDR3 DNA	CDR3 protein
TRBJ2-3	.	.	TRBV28	TGTGCCAGCTGCCGAGGGAGTGGCGAAGATACGCAGTATTTT	CASCRGSGEDTQYF
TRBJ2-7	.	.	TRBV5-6	TGTGCCAGCAGCTTAGGACACGAGCAGTACTTC	CASSLGHEQYF
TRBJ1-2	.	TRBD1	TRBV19	TGTGCCAGTACCTTGACAGGGATCGGCTTTACTGGCTACACCTTC	CASTLTGIGFTGYTF
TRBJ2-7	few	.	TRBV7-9	TGTGCCAGCAGCTTGGGGGGGCGGTCCTACGAGCAGTACTTC	CASSLGGRSYEQYF
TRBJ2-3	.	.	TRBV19	TGTGCCAGTAGTGAATGGGACCTGGGCACAGATACGCAGTATTTT	CASSEWDLGTDTQYF
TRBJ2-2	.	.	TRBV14	TGTGCCAGCATAGGGGGGAATTACGGCGGGGAGCTGTTTTTT	CASIGGNYGGELFF
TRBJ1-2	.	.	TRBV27	TGTGCCAGCACGTCCAACTTTAACTATGGCTACACCTTC	CASTSNFNYGYTF
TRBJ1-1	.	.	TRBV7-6	TGTGCCAGCAGCCCAGGGTCGGGCACTGAAGCTTTCTTT	CASSPGSGTEAFF
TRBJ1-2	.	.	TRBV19	TGTGCCAGTAGGTGGGAAGCGGGCTACACCTTC	CASRWEAGYTF
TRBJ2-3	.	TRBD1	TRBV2	TGTGCCAGCACAGGGGGCGGTTCTAGCACAGATACGCAGTATTTT	CASTGGGSSTDTQYF
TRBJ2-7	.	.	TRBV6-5	TGTGCCAGCAGTTACAATGTCTACGAGCAGTACTTC	CASSYNVYEQYF
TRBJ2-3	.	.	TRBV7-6	TGTGCCAGCAGCTTAGGGGGTCTTAGCACAGATACGCAGTATTTT	CASSLGGLSTDTQYF